This is a list of T cell receptor beta chains from one sample in a study of resident and recirculating memory T cells in vitiligo. Sequencing used immunoSEQ multiplex PCR; TCRdb keeps in-frame clones, though not all of them. In the table there are roughly 80,000 clones, just over 90% of which are singletons. Sequenced: blood. The receptors stem from a male donor with vitiligo. CDR3s include the opening cysteine and the closing phenylalanine or tryptophan. The D gene is left open where the match is weak. Clone size appears in some rows only: once, few, many, or a class for an expanded clone.

d_call j_call clone_size v_call cdr3_aa cdr3_nt
TRBD1 TRBJ2-7 NA TRBV5-4 CASSLGTGFYEQYF TGTGCCAGCAGCTTGGGGACAGGGTTCTACGAGCAGTACTTC
TRBD1 TRBJ2-7 NA TRBV11-3 CASSPGGTGTYEQYF TGTGCCAGCAGCCCCGGGGGGACAGGGACCTACGAGCAGTACTTC
TRBD2 TRBJ2-1 once TRBV6-6 CASRPMRELYNEQFF TGTGCCAGCAGACCCATGCGGGAGCTCTACAATGAGCAGTTCTTC
TRBD2 TRBJ2-5 NA TRBV28 CASTSSGRSLEETQYF TGTGCCAGCACTTCTAGCGGGAGGTCCCTCGAAGAGACCCAGTACTTC
NA TRBJ1-1 few TRBV28 CASSFVHRGAFF TGTGCCAGCAGTTTCGTTCATCGGGGAGCTTTCTTT
NA TRBJ2-5 NA TRBV11-3 CASSLDTRETQYF TGTGCCAGCAGCTTAGATACCCGGGAGACCCAGTACTTC
NA TRBJ2-5 NA TRBV7-8 CASGTRWETQYF TGTGCCAGCGGCACGAGGTGGGAGACCCAGTACTTC
TRBD2 TRBJ2-7 NA TRBV14 CASSQIGGLRYEQYF TGTGCCAGCAGCCAAATCGGGGGGTTACGATACGAGCAGTACTTC
NA TRBJ2-1 NA TRBV5-1 CASSLGQSYNEQFF TGCGCCAGCAGCTTGGGACAGTCCTACAATGAGCAGTTCTTC
NA TRBJ2-1 NA TRBV10-3 CAISMERGNEQFF TGTGCCATCAGTATGGAAAGGGGCAATGAGCAGTTCTTC
TRBD1 TRBJ1-1 NA TRBV19 CASSLRTGRTEAFF TGTGCCAGTAGTCTCCGGACAGGGAGGACTGAAGCTTTCTTT
NA TRBJ2-1 NA TRBV11-1 CASSRGGPANEQFF TGTGCCAGCAGCCGCGGGGGCCCGGCCAATGAGCAGTTCTTC
TRBD2 TRBJ2-7 NA TRBV9 CASSPTGTSVSYEQYF TGTGCCAGCAGCCCCACCGGGACTAGCGTGTCCTACGAGCAGTACTTC
TRBD2 TRBJ2-7 NA TRBV5-1 CASSPSSGSYEQYF TGCGCCAGCAGCCCGTCTAGCGGATCCTACGAGCAGTACTTC
TRBD1 TRBJ2-2 NA TRBV30 CALRGRTGELFF TGTGCCCTCAGGGGGCGAACCGGGGAGCTGTTTTTT
TRBD2 TRBJ2-7 NA TRBV19 CASSIFSGRRHEQYF TGTGCCAGTAGTATATTTAGCGGGAGACGCCACGAGCAGTACTTC
NA TRBJ2-3 NA TRBV21-1 CASSKKANHTDTQYF TGTGCCAGCAGCAAAAAAGCGAACCACACAGATACGCAGTATTTT
TRBD1 TRBJ1-2 NA TRBV11-2 CASSRLGGDRAFRRGYTF TGTGCCAGCAGCCGACTGGGGGGGGACAGGGCTTTTAGACGGGGCTACACCTTC
NA TRBJ2-2 NA TRBV9 CASSVNRRATTGELFF TGTGCCAGCAGCGTTAACAGGAGGGCCACCACCGGGGAGCTGTTTTTT
TRBD1 TRBJ1-1 NA TRBV6-5 CASSPQGGPWTEAFF TGTGCCAGCAGCCCACAGGGGGGCCCTTGGACTGAAGCTTTCTTT
NA TRBJ2-2 NA TRBV21-1 CAVGREWAGELFF TGTGCCGTTGGGAGGGAGTGGGCCGGGGAGCTGTTTTTT
TRBD1 TRBJ1-2 NA TRBV25-1 CASKLGQGTWYYGYTF TGTGCCAGCAAATTGGGACAGGGAACGTGGTACTATGGCTACACCTTC